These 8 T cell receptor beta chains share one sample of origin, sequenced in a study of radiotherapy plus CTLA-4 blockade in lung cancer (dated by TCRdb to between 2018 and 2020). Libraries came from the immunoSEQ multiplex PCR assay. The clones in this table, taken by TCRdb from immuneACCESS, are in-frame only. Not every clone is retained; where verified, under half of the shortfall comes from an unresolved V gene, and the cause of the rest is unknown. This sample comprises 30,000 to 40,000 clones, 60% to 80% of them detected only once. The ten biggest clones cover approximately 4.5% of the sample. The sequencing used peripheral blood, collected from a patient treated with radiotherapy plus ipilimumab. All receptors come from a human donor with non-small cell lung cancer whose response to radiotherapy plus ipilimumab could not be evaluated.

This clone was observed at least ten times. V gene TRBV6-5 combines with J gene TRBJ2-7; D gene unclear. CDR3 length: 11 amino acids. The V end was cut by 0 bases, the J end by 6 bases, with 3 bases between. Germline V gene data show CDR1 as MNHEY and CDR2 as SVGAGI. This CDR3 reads CASSYSAEQYF. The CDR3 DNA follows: TGTGCCAGCAGTTACTCAGCCGAGCAGTACTTC.

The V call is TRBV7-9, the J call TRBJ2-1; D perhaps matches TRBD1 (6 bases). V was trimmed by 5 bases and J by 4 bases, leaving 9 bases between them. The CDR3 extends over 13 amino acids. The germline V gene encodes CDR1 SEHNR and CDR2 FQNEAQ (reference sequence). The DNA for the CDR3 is TGTGCCAGCAGCCCTACAGGGTACAATGAGCAGTTCTTC. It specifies CASSPTGYNEQFF.

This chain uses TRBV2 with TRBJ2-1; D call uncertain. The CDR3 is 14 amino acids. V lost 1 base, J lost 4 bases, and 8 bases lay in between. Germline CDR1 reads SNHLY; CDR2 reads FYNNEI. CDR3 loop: CASSEDSRYNEQFF. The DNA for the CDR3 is TGTGCCAGCAGTGAAGACAGCCGTTACAATGAGCAGTTCTTC.

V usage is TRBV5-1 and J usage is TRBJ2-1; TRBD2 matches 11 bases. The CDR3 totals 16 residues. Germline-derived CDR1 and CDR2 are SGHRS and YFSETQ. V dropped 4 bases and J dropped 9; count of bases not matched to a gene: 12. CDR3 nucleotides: TGCGCCAGCAGCCTAATGACTAGCGGGATAGAGTTTGAGCAGTTCTTC. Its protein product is CASSLMTSGIEFEQFF.

The CDR3 DNA follows: TGTGCCAGCAGCTTACACAGGGGTGGCGCACCCCTCCACTTT. It translates to CASSLHRGGAPLHF. The V call is TRBV11-2, the J call TRBJ1-6, with 7 bases aligning to TRBD1. Per germline, CDR1 SGHAT and CDR2 FQNNGV. Trimming cost V 2 bases and J 11 bases; bases outside gene matches: 6. This CDR3 has 14 amino acids.

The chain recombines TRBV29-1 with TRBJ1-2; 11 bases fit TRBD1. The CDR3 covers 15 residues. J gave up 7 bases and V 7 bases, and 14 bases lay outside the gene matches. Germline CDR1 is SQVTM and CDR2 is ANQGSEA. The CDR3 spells CSGAAGTGGLRGYTF. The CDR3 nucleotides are TGCAGCGGTGCAGCCGGGACAGGGGGTTTGCGTGGCTACACCTTC.

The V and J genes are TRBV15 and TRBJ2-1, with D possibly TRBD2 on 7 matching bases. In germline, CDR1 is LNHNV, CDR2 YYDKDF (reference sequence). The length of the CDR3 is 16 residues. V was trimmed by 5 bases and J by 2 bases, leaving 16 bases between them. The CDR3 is CATSRGAGATYNEQFF. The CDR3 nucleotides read TGTGCCACCAGCCGGGGGGCGGGAGCGACCTACAATGAGCAGTTCTTC.

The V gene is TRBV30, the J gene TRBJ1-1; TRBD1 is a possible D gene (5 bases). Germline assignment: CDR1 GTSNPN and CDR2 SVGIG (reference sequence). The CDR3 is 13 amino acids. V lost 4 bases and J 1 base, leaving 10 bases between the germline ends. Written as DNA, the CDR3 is TGTGCCTGGAAGTGGGGCACGAACACTGAAGCTTTCTTT. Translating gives CAWKWGTNTEAFF.